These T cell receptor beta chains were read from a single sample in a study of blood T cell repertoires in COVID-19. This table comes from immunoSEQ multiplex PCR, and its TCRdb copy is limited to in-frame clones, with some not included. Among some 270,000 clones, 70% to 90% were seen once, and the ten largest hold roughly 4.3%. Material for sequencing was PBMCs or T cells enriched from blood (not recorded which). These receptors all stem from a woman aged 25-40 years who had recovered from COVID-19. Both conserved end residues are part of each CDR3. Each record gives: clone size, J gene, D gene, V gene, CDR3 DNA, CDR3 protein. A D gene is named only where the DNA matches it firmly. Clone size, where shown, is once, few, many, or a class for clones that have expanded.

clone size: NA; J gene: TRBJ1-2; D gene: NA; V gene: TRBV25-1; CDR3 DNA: TGTGCCTCCCAACTGGGCTTCTATGGCTACACCTTC; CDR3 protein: CASQLGFYGYTF
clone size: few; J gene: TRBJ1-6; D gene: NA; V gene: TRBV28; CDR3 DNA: TGTGCCAGCAGTTTAATCCCGAGCTCCTATAATTCACCCCTCCACTTT; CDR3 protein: CASSLIPSSYNSPLHF
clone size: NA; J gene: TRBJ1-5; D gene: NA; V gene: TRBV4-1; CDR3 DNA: TGCGCCAGCAGCCAAGTCGGGGGTTTTGGCAATCAGCCCCAGCATTTT; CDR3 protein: CASSQVGGFGNQPQHF
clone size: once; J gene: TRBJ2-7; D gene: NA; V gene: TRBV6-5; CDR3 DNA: TGTGCCAGCAGATCACTCGGGACACTATTCTACGAGCAGTACTTC; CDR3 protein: CASRSLGTLFYEQYF
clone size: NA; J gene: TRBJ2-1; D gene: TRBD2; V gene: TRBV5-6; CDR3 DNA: TGTGCCAGCAGCTTGGGCGGGGGGCCCGCCTACAATGAGCAGTTCTTC; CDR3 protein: CASSLGGGPAYNEQFF
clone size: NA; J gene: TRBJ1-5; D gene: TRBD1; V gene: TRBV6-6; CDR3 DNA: TGTGCCAGCAGTCCCTCCGGACAGGCCACAGATAGCAATCAGCCCCAGCATTTT; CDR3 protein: CASSPSGQATDSNQPQHF
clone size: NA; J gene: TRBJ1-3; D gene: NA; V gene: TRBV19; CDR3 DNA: TGTGCCAGTAGACGGGGCTCTGGAAACACCATATATTTT; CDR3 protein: CASRRGSGNTIYF
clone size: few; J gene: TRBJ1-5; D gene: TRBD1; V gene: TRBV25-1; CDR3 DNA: TGTGCCAGCAGTCTTCGGACAGGGTTGGCGCCCCAGCATTTT; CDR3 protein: CASSLRTGLAPQHF
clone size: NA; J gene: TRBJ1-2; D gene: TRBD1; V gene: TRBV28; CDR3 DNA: TGTGCCAGCAGAACACAGGGGCCCGCACGTTATGGCTACACCTTC; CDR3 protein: CASRTQGPARYGYTF
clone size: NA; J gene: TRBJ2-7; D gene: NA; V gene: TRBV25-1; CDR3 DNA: TGTGCCAGCAGTGATGAAACAGTAGGCGAGCAGTACTTC; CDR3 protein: CASSDETVGEQYF
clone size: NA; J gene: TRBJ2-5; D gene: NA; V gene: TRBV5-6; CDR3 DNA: TGTGCCAGCAGCTTGCGACAGGTATACCAAGAGACCCAGTACTTC; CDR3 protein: CASSLRQVYQETQYF
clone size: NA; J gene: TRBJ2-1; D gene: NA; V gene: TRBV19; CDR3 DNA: TGTGCCAGTAATAGGGGGAATTCACCGGGACGCATGAGCTCCTACAATGAGCAGTTCTTC; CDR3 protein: CASNRGNSPGRMSSYNEQFF
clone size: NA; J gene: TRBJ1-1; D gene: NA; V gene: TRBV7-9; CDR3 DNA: TGTGCCAGCAGCTTACCGGGGGAAGCTTTCTTT; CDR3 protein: CASSLPGEAFF
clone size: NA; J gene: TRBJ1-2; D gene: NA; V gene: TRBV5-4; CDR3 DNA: TGTGCCAGCAGCTTCCCGGGGAGGAGGGGCTACACCTTC; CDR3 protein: CASSFPGRRGYTF
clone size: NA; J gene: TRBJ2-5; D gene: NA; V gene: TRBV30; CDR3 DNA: TGTGCCTGGAGTAAAGGGGGTACTATTGTTGGGGAGACCCAGTACTTC; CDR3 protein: CAWSKGGTIVGETQYF
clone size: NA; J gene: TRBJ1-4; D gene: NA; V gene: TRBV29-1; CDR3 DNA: TGCAGCGTTGCTAAACAGGCGGCTAATGAAAAACTGTTTTTT; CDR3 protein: CSVAKQAANEKLFF
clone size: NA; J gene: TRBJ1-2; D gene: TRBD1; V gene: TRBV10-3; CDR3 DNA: TGTGCCATCAGGCCGGACAGGGAAACGGGCTACACCTTC; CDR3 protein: CAIRPDRETGYTF
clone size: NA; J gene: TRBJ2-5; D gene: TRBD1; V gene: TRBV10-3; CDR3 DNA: TGTGCCATCAGTGACTCTGACAGGGGGCAGGTAGAGACCCAGTACTTC; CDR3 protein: CAISDSDRGQVETQYF
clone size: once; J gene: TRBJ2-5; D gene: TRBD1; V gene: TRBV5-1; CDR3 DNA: TGCGCCAGCAGCTCGACAGGGGGCGAGACCCAGTACTTC; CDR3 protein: CASSSTGGETQYF
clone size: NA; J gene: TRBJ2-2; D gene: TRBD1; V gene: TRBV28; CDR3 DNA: TGTGCCAGCCGCCCGGGACAGGGGGTCACCGGGGAGCTGTTTTTT; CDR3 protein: CASRPGQGVTGELFF
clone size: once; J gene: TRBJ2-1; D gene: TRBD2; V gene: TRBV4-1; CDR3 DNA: TGCGCCAGCAGCCAAGCGGGAGGCAGTGAGCAGTTCTTC; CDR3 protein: CASSQAGGSEQFF
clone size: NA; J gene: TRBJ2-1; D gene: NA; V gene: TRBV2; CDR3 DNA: TGTGCCAGCAGTACATATTACAATGAGCAGTTCTTC; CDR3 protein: CASSTYYNEQFF
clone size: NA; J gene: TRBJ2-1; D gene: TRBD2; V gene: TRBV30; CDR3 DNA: TGTGCCTGGAACCGACTAGCAGGCGATGAGCAGTTCTTC; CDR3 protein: CAWNRLAGDEQFF
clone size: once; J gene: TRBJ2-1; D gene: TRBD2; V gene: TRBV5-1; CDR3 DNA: TGCGCCAGCAGCCTCCTGACTGGGACTAGCGGATACAATGAGCAGTTCTTC; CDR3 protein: CASSLLTGTSGYNEQFF
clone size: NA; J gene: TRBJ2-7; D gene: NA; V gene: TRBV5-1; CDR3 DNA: TGCGCCAGCAGCTTGTTGGAGTATCCAAGCTACGAGCAGTACTTC; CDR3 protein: CASSLLEYPSYEQYF
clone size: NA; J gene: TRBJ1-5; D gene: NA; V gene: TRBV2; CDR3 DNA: TGTGCCAGCAGTGGGGGCAGAGGAAGCAATCAGCCCCAGCATTTT; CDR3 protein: CASSGGRGSNQPQHF
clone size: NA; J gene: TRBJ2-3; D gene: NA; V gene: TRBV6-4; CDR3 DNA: TGTGCCAGCAGCCGGTCCACCACAGATACGCAGTATTTT; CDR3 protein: CASSRSTTDTQYF
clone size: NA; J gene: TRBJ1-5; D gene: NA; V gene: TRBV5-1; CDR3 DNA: TGCGCCAGCAGCTTGGACAACAATCAGCCCCAGCATTTT; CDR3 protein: CASSLDNNQPQHF
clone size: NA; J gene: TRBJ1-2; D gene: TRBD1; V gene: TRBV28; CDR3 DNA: TGTGCCAGCAGCCCCGGGACAGAAATTTATGGCTACACCTTC; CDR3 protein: CASSPGTEIYGYTF
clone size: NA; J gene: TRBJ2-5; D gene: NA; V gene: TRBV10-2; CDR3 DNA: TGCGCCAGCAGGGCCGGGGAGACCCAGTACTTC; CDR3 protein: CASRAGETQYF
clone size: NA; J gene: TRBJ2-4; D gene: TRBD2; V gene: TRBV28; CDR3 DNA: TGTGCCAGCAGTACTCGGACCCTGAGGACTAGCGGGGGGGCCGACATTCAGTACTTC; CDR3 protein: CASSTRTLRTSGGADIQYF
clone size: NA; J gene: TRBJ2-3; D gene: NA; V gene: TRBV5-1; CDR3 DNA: TGCGCCAGCAGCCCCCCAGGCCCTGACACAGATACGCAGTATTTT; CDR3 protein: CASSPPGPDTDTQYF
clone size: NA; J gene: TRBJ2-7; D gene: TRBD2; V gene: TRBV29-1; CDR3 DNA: TGCAGCGTCGTTAGCGGGACCTCCTACGAGCAGTACTTC; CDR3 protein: CSVVSGTSYEQYF
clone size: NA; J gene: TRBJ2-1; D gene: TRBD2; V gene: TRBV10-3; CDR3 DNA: TGTGCCATTAGCGGGGTTTACAATGAGCAGTTCTTC; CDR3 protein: CAISGVYNEQFF
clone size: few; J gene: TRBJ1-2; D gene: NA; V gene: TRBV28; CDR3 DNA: TGTGCCAGCAGCCTAGACAGACATGGCTACACCTTC; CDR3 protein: CASSLDRHGYTF
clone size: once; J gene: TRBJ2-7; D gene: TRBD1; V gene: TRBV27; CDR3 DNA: TGTGCCAGCAGTTCCGGACAGGGGCTATACGAGCAGTACTTC; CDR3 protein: CASSSGQGLYEQYF
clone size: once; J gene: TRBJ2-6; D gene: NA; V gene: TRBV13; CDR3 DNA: TGTGCCAGCAGCTTCACAGGGTGGGGCTCTGGGGCCAACGTCCTGACTTTC; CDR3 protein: CASSFTGWGSGANVLTF
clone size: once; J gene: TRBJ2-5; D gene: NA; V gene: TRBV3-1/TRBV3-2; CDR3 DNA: TGTGCCAGCAGCCAAGAAGCTAGGGGGGGCCGGGAGACCCAGTACTTC; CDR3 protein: CASSQEARGGRETQYF
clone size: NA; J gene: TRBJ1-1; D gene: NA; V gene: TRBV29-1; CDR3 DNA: TGCAGCGTTGAAGATCGTATGAACACTGAAGCTTTCTTT; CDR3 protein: CSVEDRMNTEAFF
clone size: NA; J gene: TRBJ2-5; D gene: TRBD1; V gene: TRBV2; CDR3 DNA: TGTGCCACCGATGAGGGGGCGAACCAAGAGACCCAGTACTTC; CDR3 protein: CATDEGANQETQYF
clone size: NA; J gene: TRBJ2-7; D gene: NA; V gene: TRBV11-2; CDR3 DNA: TGTGCCAGCAGCTTAGATATGTCTATCCGGGAGCAGTACTTC; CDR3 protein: CASSLDMSIREQYF
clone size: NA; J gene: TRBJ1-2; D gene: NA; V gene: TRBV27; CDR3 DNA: TGTGCCAGCGGCCCGGGACACCGTTATGGCTACACCTTC; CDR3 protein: CASGPGHRYGYTF
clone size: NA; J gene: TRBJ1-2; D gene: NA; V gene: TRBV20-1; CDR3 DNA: TGCAGTGCTAGTAATCCGGCAGGGAACTATGGCTACACCTTC; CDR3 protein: CSASNPAGNYGYTF
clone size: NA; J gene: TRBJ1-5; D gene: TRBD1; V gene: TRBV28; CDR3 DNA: TGTGCCAGCAGTTTATGGGGGGGACAGTTGATGGTCAATCAGCCCCAGCATTTT; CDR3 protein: CASSLWGGQLMVNQPQHF
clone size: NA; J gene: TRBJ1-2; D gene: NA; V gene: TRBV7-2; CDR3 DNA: TGTGCCAGTAGCCGGGTGGGCTATGGCTACACCTTC; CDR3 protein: CASSRVGYGYTF
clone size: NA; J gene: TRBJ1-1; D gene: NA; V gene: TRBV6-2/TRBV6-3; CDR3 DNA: TGTGCCAGCAGCCTCACTAAGCAGAGGACTGAAGCTTTCTTT; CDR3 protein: CASSLTKQRTEAFF
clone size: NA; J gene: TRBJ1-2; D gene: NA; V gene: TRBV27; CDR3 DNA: TGTGCCAGCAGTACAGGCGGCTATGGCTACACCTTC; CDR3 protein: CASSTGGYGYTF
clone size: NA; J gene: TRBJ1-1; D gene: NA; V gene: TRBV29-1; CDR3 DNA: TGCAGCGTTCTCGGGGGTTCGGGGAACACTGAAGCTTTCTTT; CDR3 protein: CSVLGGSGNTEAFF
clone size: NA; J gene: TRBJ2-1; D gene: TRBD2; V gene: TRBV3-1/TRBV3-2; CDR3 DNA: TGTGCCAGCAGCCATACCCTGTCTTGGGGCGGGAGCTCTGAAGGCCCCCTAAATGAGCAGTTCTTC; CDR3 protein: CASSHTLSWGGSSEGPLNEQFF
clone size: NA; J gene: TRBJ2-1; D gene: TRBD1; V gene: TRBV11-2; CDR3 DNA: TGTGCCAGCAACTCCGGCCCGGGACAGGGGTACAATGAGCAGTTCTTC; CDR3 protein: CASNSGPGQGYNEQFF
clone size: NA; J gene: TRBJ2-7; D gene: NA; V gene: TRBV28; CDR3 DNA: TGTGCCAGCAGTTTGGGGGGACCGAGTATTTACGAGCAGTACTTC; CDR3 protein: CASSLGGPSIYEQYF
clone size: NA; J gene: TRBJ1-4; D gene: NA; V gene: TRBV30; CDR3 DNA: TGTGCCTGGAGTGTTAACATAAATGAAAAACTGTTTTTT; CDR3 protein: CAWSVNINEKLFF
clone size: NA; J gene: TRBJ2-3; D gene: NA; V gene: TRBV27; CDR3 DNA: TGTGCCAGCAGCCGCATCACTAGCACAGATACGCAGTATTTT; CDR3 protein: CASSRITSTDTQYF
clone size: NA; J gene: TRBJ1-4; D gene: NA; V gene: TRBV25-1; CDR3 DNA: TGTGCCAGCAGTGCAGGGACATCGTTGGTTTTT; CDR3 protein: CASSAGTSLVF